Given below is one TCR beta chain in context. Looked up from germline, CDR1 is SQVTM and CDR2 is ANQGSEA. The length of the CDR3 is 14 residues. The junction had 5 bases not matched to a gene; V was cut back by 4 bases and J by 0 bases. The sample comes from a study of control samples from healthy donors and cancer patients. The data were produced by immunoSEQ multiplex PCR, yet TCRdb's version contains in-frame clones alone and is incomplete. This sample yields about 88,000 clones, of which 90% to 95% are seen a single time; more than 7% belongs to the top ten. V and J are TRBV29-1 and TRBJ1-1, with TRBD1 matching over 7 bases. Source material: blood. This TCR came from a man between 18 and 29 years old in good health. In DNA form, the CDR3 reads TGCAGCGTTGTCAGGGGACAGTTGAACACTGAAGCTTTCTTT. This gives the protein CSVVRGQLNTEAFF.